This T cell receptor beta chain was recovered during a study of beta chain features in type 1 diabetes. Whole-study results and caveats: VDJ junctions from patients with type 1 diabetes contained fewer insertions and more deletions. Researchers reported that naive, central memory and Treg TCRB repertoires appeared more similar in patients than in healthy donors.

CDR1 is SQVTM and CDR2 is ANQGSEA in the germline V gene. This CDR3 comprises 13 residues. Deletions cut 5 bases from V and 8 bases from J, with 18 bases between. The investigators reverse transcribed all of the isolated RNA, so they sequenced expressed TCRB transcripts. Sequenced by immunoSEQ multiplex PCR; TCRdb stores in-frame clones only, minus some. Among roughly 330,000 clones listed, roughly 9.6% were seen once. Sorting with CD45RO/CCR7/CD25/CD127/CD95/CD27 yielded naive, central memory, regulatory and stem-like memory CD4+ cells. A few counts support this clone. Its antigen remains unidentified.

The V gene is TRBV29-1, the J gene TRBJ1-2, with D perhaps TRBD1 (6 bases). This clonotype was obtained from a woman in her 30s in good health. The sample taken for sequencing was naive CD4+ T cells from blood. This CDR3 is CSVRSQGAWGYTF. The CDR3 nucleotides are TGCAGCGTTCGCTCACAGGGCGCTTGGGGCTACACCTTC.